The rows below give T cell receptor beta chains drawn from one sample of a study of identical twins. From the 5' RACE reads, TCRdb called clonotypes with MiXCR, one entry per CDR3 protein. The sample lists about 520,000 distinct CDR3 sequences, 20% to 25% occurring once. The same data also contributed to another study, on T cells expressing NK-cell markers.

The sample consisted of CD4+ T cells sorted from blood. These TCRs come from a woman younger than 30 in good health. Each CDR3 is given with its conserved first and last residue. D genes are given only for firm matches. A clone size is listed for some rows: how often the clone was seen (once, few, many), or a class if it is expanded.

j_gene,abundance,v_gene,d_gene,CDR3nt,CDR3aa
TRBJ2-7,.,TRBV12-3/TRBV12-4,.,TGTGCCAGCACCCTCACCGGGGTAGGCTACGAGCAGTACTTC,CASTLTGVGYEQYF
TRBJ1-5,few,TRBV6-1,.,TGTGCCAGCAGACCACAGGGAAATCAGCCCCAGCATTTT,CASRPQGNQPQHF
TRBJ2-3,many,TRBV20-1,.,TGCAGTGCTAGGGACAGTCGCACAGATACGCAGTATTTT,CSARDSRTDTQYF
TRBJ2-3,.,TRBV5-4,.,TGTGCCAGCAGCCAAGAGGGTACCCTAGCAAATACGCAGTATTTT,CASSQEGTLANTQYF
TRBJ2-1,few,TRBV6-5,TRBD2,TGTGCCAGCAGTTCCGGGACTAGCGGGTTGGTTAGCTCCTACAATGAGCAGTTCTTC,CASSSGTSGLVSSYNEQFF
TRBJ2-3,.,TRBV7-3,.,TGTGCCAGCAGCTCCGGCCCCCAAGATACGCAGTATTTT,CASSSGPQDTQYF
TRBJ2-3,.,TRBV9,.,TGTGCCAGCAGCGTAGATGCCACAGGCTCCACAGATACGCAGTATTTT,CASSVDATGSTDTQYF
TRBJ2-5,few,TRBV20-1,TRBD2,TGCACCGCAGGGCTAGCGGGAGGGGCCGAGACCCAGTACTTC,CTAGLAGGAETQYF
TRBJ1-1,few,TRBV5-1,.,TGCGCCAGCAGCTTGGTTCAGGCAGTGAACACTGAAGCTTTCTTT,CASSLVQAVNTEAFF
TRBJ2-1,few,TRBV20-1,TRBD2,TGCAGTGCTAGACCCCCTAGCGGGAGATGGTACAATGAGCAGTTCTTC,CSARPPSGRWYNEQFF
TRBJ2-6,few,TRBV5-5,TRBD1,TGTGCCAGCAGCCGACAGGGCTCGGGGGGGGCCAACGTCCTGACTTTC,CASSRQGSGGANVLTF
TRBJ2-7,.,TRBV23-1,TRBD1,TGCGCCAGCAGTCACTCTCCGGGACAGTACATCTACGAGCAGTACTTC,CASSHSPGQYIYEQYF
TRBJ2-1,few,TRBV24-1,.,TGTGCCACCAGTGACTGGGGGACCGCCGGGAAGAAAAGTGAGCAGTTCTTC,CATSDWGTAGKKSEQFF
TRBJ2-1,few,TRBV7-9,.,TGTGCCAGCAGCTTATCCCAGCTAGACTACAATGAGCAGTTCTTC,CASSLSQLDYNEQFF
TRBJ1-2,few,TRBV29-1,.,TGCAGCGTAGACACCGCAGCGGGGGACTATGGCTACACCTTC,CSVDTAAGDYGYTF
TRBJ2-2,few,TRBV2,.,TGTGCCAGCAAAAAGACAGAGAACACCGGGGAGCTGTTTTTT,CASKKTENTGELFF
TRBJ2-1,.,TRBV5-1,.,TGCGCCAGCAGCTTGGGCCCCACGGGGCCCTACTACAATGAGCAGTTCTTC,CASSLGPTGPYYNEQFF
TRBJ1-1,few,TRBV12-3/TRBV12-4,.,TGTGCCAGCAGTCTATCCAGGGTCGGAGCTTTCTTT,CASSLSRVGAFF
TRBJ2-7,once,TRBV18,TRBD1,TGTGCCAGCTCACGAGGACAGGGAATAACCTACGAGCAGTACTTC,CASSRGQGITYEQYF
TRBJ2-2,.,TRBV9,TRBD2,TGTGCCAGCAGCGTAGCTCCCAGCGGGAGGCCCGCCGGGGAGCTGTTTTTT,CASSVAPSGRPAGELFF
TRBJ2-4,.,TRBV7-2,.,TGTGCCAGCAGCTTAGAAGGGCCATCGAACATTCAGTACTTC,CASSLEGPSNIQYF
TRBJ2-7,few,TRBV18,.,TGTGCCAGCTCCCCGGCCGAAGTTGTGAGGGAGCAGTACTTC,CASSPAEVVREQYF
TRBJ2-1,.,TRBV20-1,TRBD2,TGCAGTGCCGCTAGCGGGAGGATACTCAATGAGCAGTTCTTC,CSAASGRILNEQFF
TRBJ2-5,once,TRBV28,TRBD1,TGTGCCAGCAGTTTCAGGGCGACAGGGAACCAAGAGACCCAGTACTTC,CASSFRATGNQETQYF
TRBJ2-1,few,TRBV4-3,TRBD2,TGCGCCAGCAGCCAGGGGGGACTAGCGGTTTTCAATGAGCAGTTCTTC,CASSQGGLAVFNEQFF
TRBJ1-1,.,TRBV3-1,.,TGTGCCAGCAGAACGTTTGATCAGGCTGAAGCTTTCTTT,CASRTFDQAEAFF
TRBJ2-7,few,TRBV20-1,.,TGCAGTGCTAGAGGGGGGTTCTACGAGCAGTACTTC,CSARGGFYEQYF
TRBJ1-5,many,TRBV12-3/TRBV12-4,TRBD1,TGTGCCAGCCGACAGGGGGTTTATCAGCCCCAGCATTTT,CASRQGVYQPQHF
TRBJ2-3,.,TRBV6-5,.,TGTGCCAGCAGTTACTCGGCGGCCCGTACGCAGTATTTT,CASSYSAARTQYF
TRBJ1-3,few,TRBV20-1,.,TGCAGTGCTAGGCCGCGAGATTACCACAACTCTGGAAACACCATATATTTT,CSARPRDYHNSGNTIYF
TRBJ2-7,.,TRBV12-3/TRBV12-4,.,TGTGCCAGCAGTTTACTTAGTCGGGGCGGCTACGAGCAGTACTTC,CASSLLSRGGYEQYF
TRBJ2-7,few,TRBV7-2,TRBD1,TGTGCCAGCAGCTTAGGATTAGGGACAGGGTACTACGAGCAGTACTTC,CASSLGLGTGYYEQYF
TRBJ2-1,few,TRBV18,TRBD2,TGTGCCAGCTCTCCCCTTGCCGGGACTAGCTCCTACAATGAGCAGTTCTTC,CASSPLAGTSSYNEQFF
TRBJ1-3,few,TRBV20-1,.,TGCAGTGCTAGGCAGATAACGGGAAACACCATATATTTT,CSARQITGNTIYF
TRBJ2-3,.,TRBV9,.,TGTGCCAGCAGCGTAGCCCCTCAGCGGCCCCATTCGGATACGCAGTATTTT,CASSVAPQRPHSDTQYF
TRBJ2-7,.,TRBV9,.,TGTGCCAGCAGCGTAGACGACGGACACTCCTACGAGCAGTACTTC,CASSVDDGHSYEQYF
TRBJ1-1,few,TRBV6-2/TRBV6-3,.,TGTGCCAGCAGGGCGAGGACAGCCTTTTCATACACTGAAGCTTTCTTT,CASRARTAFSYTEAFF
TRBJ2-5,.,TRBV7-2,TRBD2,TGTGCCAGCAGCCGCAATGTCGGAGCGGGAGGAGAGACCCAGTACTTC,CASSRNVGAGGETQYF
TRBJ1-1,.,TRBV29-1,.,TGCAGCGGGGTAAACAGGGCGGATACTGAAGCTTTCTTT,CSGVNRADTEAFF
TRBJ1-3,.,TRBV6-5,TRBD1,TGTGCCAGCCGCCACTCGACAGGGAAGGACACCATATATTTT,CASRHSTGKDTIYF
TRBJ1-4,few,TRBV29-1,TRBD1,TGCAGCGCTACTGCAGGGGGCCAACTGTTTTTT,CSATAGGQLFF
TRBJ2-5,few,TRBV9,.,TGTGCCAGCAGCGTAGGACGGCCTCAAGAGACCCAGTACTTC,CASSVGRPQETQYF
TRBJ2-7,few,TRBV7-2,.,TGTGCCAGCAGCTTCCACAGGGGGGGGTACGAGCAGTACTTC,CASSFHRGGYEQYF
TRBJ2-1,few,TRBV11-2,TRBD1,TGTGCCAGCAGCCCGAGACAGGGACAGGGGGCCACGAGGCAGTTCTTC,CASSPRQGQGATRQFF
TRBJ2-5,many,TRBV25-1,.,TGTGCCAGCAGTGGCTTTCAAGAGACCCAGTACTTC,CASSGFQETQYF
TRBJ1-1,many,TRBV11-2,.,TGTGCCAGCAGCTTCTGGAACACTGAAGCTTTCTTT,CASSFWNTEAFF
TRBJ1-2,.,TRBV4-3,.,TGCGCCAGCAGCCAAGTGTCCCAGGGTGGCTATGGCTACACCTTC,CASSQVSQGGYGYTF
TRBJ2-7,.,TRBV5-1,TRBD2,TGCGCCAGCAGCTTCTCTAGCGGGGGGTTCGCCTACGAGCAGTACTTC,CASSFSSGGFAYEQYF
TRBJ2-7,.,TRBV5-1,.,TGCGCCAGCAGCTTGGAAGGGAACACCTACGAGCAGTACTTC,CASSLEGNTYEQYF
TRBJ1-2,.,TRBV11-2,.,TGTGCCAGCATTGTCGGGGGGCGCTACACCTTC,CASIVGGRYTF
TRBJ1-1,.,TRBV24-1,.,TGTGCCACCAGTGACTCCTCAGGGACACTAAACACTGAAGCTTTCTTT,CATSDSSGTLNTEAFF
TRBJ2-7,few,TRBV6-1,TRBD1,TGTGCCAGCAGCCGCCCTCCAGGGGGCCTTTACGAGCAGTACTTC,CASSRPPGGLYEQYF
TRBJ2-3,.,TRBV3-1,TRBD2,TGTGCCAGCAGCCACGGACTAGCGGGAGTTAGCACAGATACGCAGTATTTT,CASSHGLAGVSTDTQYF
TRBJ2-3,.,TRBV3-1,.,TGTGCCAGCAGCCTACATTGGGATACGCAGTATTTT,CASSLHWDTQYF
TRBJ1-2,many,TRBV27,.,TGTGCCAGCAGCTCAACAGGCTATGGCTACACCTTC,CASSSTGYGYTF
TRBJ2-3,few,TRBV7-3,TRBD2,TGTGCCAGCAGCTTACGGGGGGGCCCGAGTGATACGCAGTATTTT,CASSLRGGPSDTQYF
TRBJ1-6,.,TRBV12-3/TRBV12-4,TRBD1,TGTGCCAGCAGTCCCCGGACAGGGGAAAATTCACCCCTCCACTTT,CASSPRTGENSPLHF
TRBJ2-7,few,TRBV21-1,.,TGTGCCATCAACGAGCAGTACTTC,CAINEQYF
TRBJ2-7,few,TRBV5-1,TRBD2,TGCGCCAGCAGCTCCGGGGTCCCTAGCGGGCAGTACTTC,CASSSGVPSGQYF
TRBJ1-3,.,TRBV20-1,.,TGCAGTGCTAGTGTGGGTGCCGGAAACACCATATATTTT,CSASVGAGNTIYF